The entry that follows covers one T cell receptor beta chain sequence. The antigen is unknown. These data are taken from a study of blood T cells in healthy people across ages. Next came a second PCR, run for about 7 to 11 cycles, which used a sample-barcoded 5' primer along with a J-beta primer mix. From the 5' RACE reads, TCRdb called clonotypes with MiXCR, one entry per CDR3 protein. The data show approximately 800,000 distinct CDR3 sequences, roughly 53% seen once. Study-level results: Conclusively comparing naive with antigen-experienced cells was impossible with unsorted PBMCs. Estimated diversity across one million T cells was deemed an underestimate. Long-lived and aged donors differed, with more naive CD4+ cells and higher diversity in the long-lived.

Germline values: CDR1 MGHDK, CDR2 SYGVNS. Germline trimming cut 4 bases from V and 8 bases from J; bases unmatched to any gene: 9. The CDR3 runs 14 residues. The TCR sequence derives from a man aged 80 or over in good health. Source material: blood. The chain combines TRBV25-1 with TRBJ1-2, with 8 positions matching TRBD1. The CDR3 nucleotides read TGTGCCAGCAGTGGGACAGGGTCGGGGTTGGGCTACACCTTC. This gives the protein CASSGTGSGLGYTF.